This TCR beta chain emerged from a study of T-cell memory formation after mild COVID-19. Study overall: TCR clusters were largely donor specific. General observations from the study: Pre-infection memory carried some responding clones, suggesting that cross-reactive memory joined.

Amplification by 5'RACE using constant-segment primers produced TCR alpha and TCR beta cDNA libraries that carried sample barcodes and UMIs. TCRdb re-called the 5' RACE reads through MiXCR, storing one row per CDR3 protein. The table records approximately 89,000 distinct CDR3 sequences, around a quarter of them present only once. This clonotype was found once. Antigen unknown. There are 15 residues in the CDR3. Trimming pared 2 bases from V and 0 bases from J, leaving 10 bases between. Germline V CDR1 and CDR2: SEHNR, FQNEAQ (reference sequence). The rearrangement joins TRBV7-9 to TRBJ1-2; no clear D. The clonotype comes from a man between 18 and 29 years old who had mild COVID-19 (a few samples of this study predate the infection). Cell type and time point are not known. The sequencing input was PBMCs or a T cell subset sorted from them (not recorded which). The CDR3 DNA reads TGTGCCAGCAGCTTATTGGCAGATTCTAACTATGGCTACACCTTC. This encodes CASSLLADSNYGYTF.